The T cell receptor (beta chain) described here comes from a study of T cell repertoires in cytomegalovirus infection. About the study: Carrying CMV and the relevant HLA type showed in public TCR beta signatures.

This clonotype showed up just once. Its antigen is currently unknown. General observations from the study: CMV-specific TCR beta clonotypes restricted by HLA-C dominated the ex vivo response.

Germline V gene lookup returns CDR1 DFQATT and CDR2 SNEGSKA (reference sequence). The CDR3 runs 13 residues. V lost 5 bases and J lost 3; bases outside the gene matches: 3. TCRdb used MiXCR to reprocess the reads, holding one entry per CDR3 protein. This table has 200,000 to 250,000 distinct CDR3 sequences, roughly 23% appearing once. V usage is TRBV20-1 and J usage is TRBJ2-1; 8 nucleotides align to TRBD2. The sequence was collected from a human donor in good health (CMV status not recorded). Some clones in this sample may be carry-over from other donors' samples. Material: CD8+ T cells from PBMCs. The DNA of the CDR3 is TGCAGTGCTCAACTAGCGGACTACAATGAGCAGTTCTTC. Protein sequence: CSAQLADYNEQFF.